This T cell receptor beta chain was sequenced for a study of T-cell reconstitution after alpha-beta-depleted transplantation in children. Study-level findings and limits: Several hundred expanded graft clones reportedly were the source of alpha-beta T cells about two months after transplant. Some patients' high day-60 TCRbeta diversity was attributed to recipient cells surviving conditioning. One year after transplant, T-cell counts and diversity came mostly from newly produced T cells.

A library of TCRbeta sequences, prepared with unique molecular identifiers, was generated. One entry per CDR3 protein, called by TCRdb with MiXCR from the PCR reads. Of a few hundred thousand distinct CDR3 sequences in the sample, approximately 12% were seen once. CDR3 length: 15 amino acids. The germline CDR1 and CDR2 sequences are SGHTA and FQGNSA. This clonotype was seen more than once but under ten times. Antigen unknown. One junction end does not reproduce the germline sequence, and a read error may be involved. The source material was PBMCs, mostly from graft donor cells, sampled 360 days after TCRalphabeta/CD19-depleted stem cell transplant. This clonotype originated in a male patient younger than 18 who had a stem cell transplant for acute myeloid leukemia, so the T cells may come from the graft donor. V and J are TRBV7-2 and TRBJ2-7, with D possibly matching TRBD1 (5 bases). CDR3 sequence: CASSLNPLTTATYGF. CDR3 DNA: TGTGCCAGCAGCTTAAATCCCCTAACGACAGCAACTTATGGCTTC.